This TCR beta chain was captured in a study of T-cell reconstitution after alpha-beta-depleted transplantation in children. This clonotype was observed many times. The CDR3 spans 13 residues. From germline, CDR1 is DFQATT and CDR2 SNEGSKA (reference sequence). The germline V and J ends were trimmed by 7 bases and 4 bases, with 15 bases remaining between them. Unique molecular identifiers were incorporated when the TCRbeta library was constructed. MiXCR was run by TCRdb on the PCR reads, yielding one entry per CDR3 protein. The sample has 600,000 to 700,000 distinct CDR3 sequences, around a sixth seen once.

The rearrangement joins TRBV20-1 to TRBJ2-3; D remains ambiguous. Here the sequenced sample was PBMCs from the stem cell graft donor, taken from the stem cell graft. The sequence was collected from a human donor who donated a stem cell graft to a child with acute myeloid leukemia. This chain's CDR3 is CSVPLGWADTQYF. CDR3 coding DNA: TGCAGTGTCCCGTTGGGGTGGGCAGATACGCAGTATTTT.